Presented here are 29 T cell receptor beta chains from one specimen sequenced in a study of siplizumab effects on memory and regulatory T cells. Method: immunoSEQ multiplex PCR; TCRdb's copy keeps in-frame clones and lacks some. The sample has about 9,900 clones, approximately 42% seen once. Their antigens are not known. Cells of the mixed lymphocyte reaction were cocultured at 37 degrees C for roughly 6 days. The sequenced material came from CFSE-low (dividing) CD4+ T cells sorted from an allogeneic mixed lymphocyte reaction. The origin of the receptors is a human donor in good health; the cells came from an allogeneic mixed lymphocyte reaction.

This clone showed up just a few times. V and J are TRBV12-5 and TRBJ2-1, with 7 positions matching TRBD2. With 3 bases clipped from V and 3 bases from J, the junction kept 8 bases outside the gene matches. There are 16 residues in the CDR3. Germline assignment: CDR1 LGHNT and CDR2 FRNRAP. The CDR3 DNA is TGTGCTAGTGGTTTAGGTTTAGCGGGTCTCTACAATGAGCAGTTCTTC. It yields the protein CASGLGLAGLYNEQFF.

This clone has a handful of counts. The chain uses TRBV5-3 and TRBJ1-1; a possible D gene is TRBD1 (6 bases). TRBV5-3 is an ORF for which the function is uncertain. V lost 3 bases, J lost 7 bases, and 10 bases lay in between. The CDR3 totals 12 residues. The CDR3 sequence is CARSWGAYEAFF. CDR3 DNA sequence: TGTGCCAGAAGCTGGGGGGCGTATGAAGCTTTCTTT.

The chain joins TRBV18 to TRBJ1-1, with D tentatively TRBD1 (5 bases). CDR1 and CDR2 from the germline V gene are KGHSH and LQKENI. Between the trimmed V and J ends, which lost 3 bases and 2 bases, there was a span of 10 bases. This CDR3 region has 14 residues. For the CDR3, the DNA is TGTGCCAGCTCACCCCAGGGCGGCAACACTGAAGCTTTCTTT. Amino acids: CASSPQGGNTEAFF.

This clone is categorized as medium-sized. The chain recombines TRBV6-4 with TRBJ2-7; D is ambiguous. This CDR3 is built from 14 residues. The V gene lost 10 bases and the J gene lost 2 bases, with 18 bases spanning the gap. Germline CDR1 reads MRHNA; CDR2 reads SNTAGT. The CDR3 sequence is CATQARNLTYEQYF. The CDR3 DNA follows: TGTGCCACGCAAGCACGTAACCTTACCTACGAGCAGTACTTC.

The rearrangement joins TRBV10-1 to TRBJ2-5; 9 positions match TRBD2. Gene TRBJ2-7 matches the end of the DNA better, so the J call may be wrong. This CDR3 has 15 residues. CDR1 is WNHNN, CDR2 SYGVQD, per germline (reference sequence). CDR3 loop: CASSPSGIRGDEQYF. In DNA, the CDR3 is TGCGCCAGCAGCCCTAGCGGGATACGGGGGGACGAGCAGTACTTC.

The J gene is TRBJ2-4, the V gene TRBV4-2, with 12 bases that match TRBD2. V was pared by 1 base and J by 4 bases, with 8 bases of the junction left unmatched. This CDR3 has 18 amino acids. Germline loops: CDR1 LGHNA, CDR2 YNFKEQ. CDR3 DNA sequence: TGTGCCAGCAGCCAAGGTCTCCTAGCGGGAGGGGGAAAAAACATTCAGTACTTC. It codes for CASSQGLLAGGGKNIQYF.

This clone was recorded a few times. The rearrangement joins TRBV6-4 to TRBJ2-2; 11 nucleotides match TRBD2. The germline CDR1 and CDR2 sequences are MRHNA and SNTAGT. V lost 4 bases and J lost 6; bases outside the gene matches: 7. This CDR3 is built from 16 residues. The CDR3 region is CASSAELAGVAGELFF. CDR3 DNA sequence: TGTGCCAGCAGTGCCGAACTAGCGGGAGTGGCCGGGGAGCTGTTTTTT.

This clone was seen more than once but under ten times. The genes are TRBV21-1 and TRBJ2-3; the table assigns TRBD2, which was not confirmed against the DNA. TRBV21-1 is annotated as a pseudogene. There are 20 residues in the CDR3. CDR3 in amino acids: CASSKTFLGGSPPSTDTQYF. In DNA, the CDR3 is TGTGCCAGCAGCAAGACCTTTCTAGGAGGGAGTCCTCCTAGCACAGATACGCAGTATTTT.

The sample holds a few counts of this clone. This chain connects TRBV6-5 to TRBJ2-1, with 11 bases that match TRBD2. V lost 8 bases, J lost 4 bases, and 7 bases stayed unmatched. Germline CDR1 MNHEY, CDR2 SVGAGI. This CDR3 spans 15 amino acids. The CDR3 DNA sequence: TGTGCCAGCGGGGAGACTAGCGGGACGTACAATGAGCAGTTCTTC. This gives the protein CASGETSGTYNEQFF.

CDR3 loop: CASSYVWGVGQPQHF. DNA for the CDR3: TGTGCCAGCAGTTACGTGTGGGGGGTCGGTCAGCCCCAGCATTTT. The chain is built from TRBV6-6 and TRBJ1-5; a possible D gene is TRBD1 (5 bases). CDR1 is MNHNY and CDR2 is SVGAGI in the germline V gene (reference sequence). V shed 2 bases and J shed 6 bases, with 14 bases lying between them. The CDR3 runs to 15 residues.

The chain has TRBV7-7 and TRBJ1-2; D is undetermined. Germline V gene lookup returns CDR1 SSHAT and CDR2 FNYEAQ (reference sequence). The CDR3 totals 14 residues. V dropped 5 bases and J dropped 4 bases, with 14 bases sitting between them. CDR3 loop: CASSQCRKTYGYTF. CDR3 in DNA: TGTGCCAGCAGCCAGTGCCGAAAGACCTATGGCTACACCTTC.

This clone was counted a few times. This sequence joins TRBV6-5 and TRBJ2-4, with D perhaps assigned TRBD1 or TRBD2 (6 bases each). V lost 8 bases and J 0 bases, leaving 14 bases between the germline ends. The CDR3 consists of 15 residues. Germline CDR1 is MNHEY and CDR2 is SVGAGI. CDR3 coding DNA: TGTGCCAGCGGAAAGGGGGGCCCAGCCAAAAACATTCAGTACTTC. Its translation is CASGKGGPAKNIQYF.

The rearrangement joins TRBV5-1 to TRBJ2-1; 7 bases line up with TRBD1. V shed 5 bases, J shed 2 bases, and the junction held 7 bases outside the gene matches. CDR1 is SGHRS and CDR2 is YFSETQ in the germline V gene. The CDR3 extends over 15 amino acids. In DNA, the CDR3 is TGCGCCAGCAGACCGACAGGGAACCCCTACAATGAGCAGTTCTTC. As protein: CASRPTGNPYNEQFF.

This clone counts as medium-sized. The chain couples TRBV11-3 to TRBJ1-1; D call uncertain. Per germline, CDR1 SGHNT and CDR2 YENEEA. V was shortened by 5 bases and J by 0 bases, with 16 bases between the two germline ends. CDR3 length: 16 amino acids. The CDR3 coding sequence is TGTGCCAGCAGCCCCCGGGAGTTCACCATGAACACTGAAGCTTTCTTT. Translating gives CASSPREFTMNTEAFF.

CDR3 coding DNA: TGTGCCAGCAGTTTAATAGGACAATCCTACGAGCAGTACTTC. Residues: CASSLIGQSYEQYF. The V and J genes are TRBV28 and TRBJ2-7, with TRBD1 as a possible D gene (5 bases). The germline CDR1 and CDR2 sequences are MDHEN and SYDVKM. This CDR3 is built from 14 residues. V was shortened by 2 bases and J by 1 base, with 9 bases between the two germline ends.

This clone counts as medium-sized (0.01 to 0.1%). The V gene is TRBV29-1, the J gene TRBJ2-7; TRBD2 is a possible D gene (6 bases). Germline CDR1 SQVTM, CDR2 ANQGSEA. V was shortened by 8 bases and J by 5 bases, with 16 bases between the two germline ends. The CDR3 has 12 amino acids. The CDR3 DNA follows: TGCAGCTTTCAAGGCGGGACGCACGAGCAGTACTTC. Protein: CSFQGGTHEQYF.

This clone occurred once. This sample includes further DNA sequences coding for the same CDR3. The V call is TRBV19, the J call TRBJ2-3; D gene unclear. Germline-derived CDR1 and CDR2 are LNHDA and SQIVND (reference sequence). The CDR3 is 15 amino acids. Between the trimmed V and J ends, which lost 3 bases and 6 bases, there was a span of 16 bases. CDR3 in amino acids: CASSIGRLPGDTQYF. The DNA of the CDR3 is TGTGCCAGTAGTATCGGCAGACTCCCGGGTGATACGCAGTATTTT.

This clone is large by share. This chain connects TRBV30 to TRBJ2-1; 10 bases map to TRBD2. This CDR3 has 12 residues. The germline gives CDR1 GTSNPN, CDR2 SVGIG (reference sequence). V lost 4 bases, J lost 6 bases, and 0 bases stayed unmatched. CDR3 bases: TGTGCCTGGACTAGCGGGGGCAATGAGCAGTTCTTC. It specifies CAWTSGGNEQFF.

This clone was detected only a few times. The rearrangement uses TRBV7-9 and TRBJ1-2; TRBD1 might be the D (6 bases). This CDR3 is 14 amino acids long. The V gene's germline CDR1 is SEHNR and CDR2 FQNEAQ (reference sequence). V was cut by 3 bases and J by 5 bases, with 13 bases left in between. CDR3 sequence reads: CASSFRQALYGYTF. Here the CDR3 DNA reads TGTGCCAGCAGCTTCCGACAGGCCCTATATGGCTACACCTTC.

There are a few counts of this clone. The J gene is TRBJ2-7, the V gene TRBV15; D may match TRBD1 or TRBD2 (5 bases each). The CDR3 is 13 amino acids. The germline V gene has CDR1 LNHNV and CDR2 YYDKDF (reference sequence). CDR3 sequence reads: CAIGRGAHYEQYF. In DNA form, the CDR3 reads TGTGCGATCGGAAGGGGAGCCCACTACGAGCAGTACTTC. Filled out from reference TRBV15 and TRBJ2-7, the complete variable domain reads DAMVIQNPRYQVTQFGKPVTLSCSQTLNHNVMYWYQQKSSQAPKLLFHYYDKDFNNEADTPDNFQSRRPNTSFCFLDIRSPGLGDTAMYLCAIGRGAHYEQYFGPGTRLTVT.

The chain recombines TRBV7-6 with TRBJ2-7; D is unresolved. The CDR3 consists of 14 residues. The germline V gene has CDR1 SGHVS and CDR2 FNYEAQ. Trimming left V 5 bases short and J 2 bases short, with 13 bases between. In nucleotides, the CDR3 is TGTGCCAGCAGCAACTTAGACAAGCCCTACGAGCAGTACTTC. Translated: CASSNLDKPYEQYF.

The rearrangement uses TRBV5-6 and TRBJ2-3; unclear D gene. The CDR3 sequence is 13 residues long. V was trimmed by 4 bases and J by 3 bases, leaving 9 bases between them. Germline values: CDR1 SGHDT, CDR2 YYEEEE. This chain's CDR3 is CASSRASTDTQYF. As DNA, the CDR3 is TGTGCCAGCAGCCGAGCCTCGACAGATACGCAGTATTTT.

The V call is TRBV11-1, the J call TRBJ1-4; D is unclear. CDR1 and CDR2 (germline): SGHAT, FQDESV (reference sequence). There are 13 residues in the CDR3. V lost 2 bases and J lost 0, with 1 base in between. The CDR3 region has the DNA TGTGCCAGCAGCTTACCAACTAATGAAAAACTGTTTTTT. Amino acid sequence: CASSLPTNEKLFF.

This clone was recorded a few times. The rearrangement uses TRBV5-6 and TRBJ2-6; 9 bases match TRBD1. Trimming removed 6 bases from V and 0 bases from J; junction bases left unmatched: 4. The germline V gene has CDR1 SGHDT and CDR2 YYEEEE. The CDR3 runs to 16 residues. The CDR3 region is CASTGTGSSGANVLTF. The CDR3 region has the DNA TGTGCCAGCACAGGGACAGGGAGCTCTGGGGCCAACGTCCTGACTTTC.

This chain links TRBV27 with TRBJ2-5; D remains unclear. Germline assignment: CDR1 MNHEY and CDR2 SMNVEV (reference sequence). The CDR3 spans 16 residues. V shed 3 bases and J shed 1 base, with 15 bases lying between them. The CDR3 bases are TGTGCCAGCAGTTTCTTCGGCAACAGTCTCCAAGAGACCCAGTACTTC. It encodes CASSFFGNSLQETQYF.

As regards this clone: At the DNA level, this CDR3 is encoded by other sequences in the same sample as well. V usage is TRBV7-9 and J usage is TRBJ2-1; D perhaps matches TRBD1 (6 bases). Trimming pared 4 bases from V and 4 bases from J, leaving 8 bases between. CDR3 size: 13 residues. Germline V gene sequence: CDR1 SEHNR, CDR2 FQNEAQ (reference sequence). CDR3 loop: CASSSTGYNEQFF. The CDR3 DNA follows: TGTGCCAGCAGCTCAACAGGGTACAATGAGCAGTTCTTC.

The chain uses TRBV11-3 and TRBJ2-1; 7 nucleotides match TRBD2. CDR3 size: 15 residues. The germline CDR1 and CDR2 sequences are SGHNT and YENEEA. V gave up 0 bases and J gave up 8 bases; unmatched junction bases: 7. CDR3 coding DNA: TGTGCCAGCAGCTTAGAGGGAGGGCCTTCGGATGAGCAGTTCTTC. Its protein is CASSLEGGPSDEQFF. Filled out from reference TRBV11-3 and TRBJ2-1, the complete variable domain reads EAGVVQSPRYKIIEKKQPVAFWCNPISGHNTLYWYLQNLGQGPELLIRYENEEAVDDSQLPKDRFSAERLKGVDSTLKIQPAELGDSAVYLCASSLEGGPSDEQFFGPGTRLTVL.

The V gene is TRBV27, the J gene TRBJ2-7; 9 nucleotides align to TRBD2. CDR1 and CDR2 (germline): MNHEY, SMNVEV (reference sequence). J gave up 6 bases and V 5 bases, and 11 bases lay outside the gene matches. The CDR3 spans 15 residues. CDR3 in amino acids: CASSRGSGSSSEQYF. CDR3 sequence (DNA): TGTGCCAGCAGTAGGGGTAGCGGGAGCAGTTCCGAGCAGTACTTC.

The chain is built from TRBV7-2 and TRBJ2-2; tentatively, D is TRBD1 or TRBD2 (7 bases each). CDR1 and CDR2 (germline): SGHTA, FQGNSA. Trimming cost V 7 bases and J 6 bases, with 15 bases left between them. The CDR3 runs to 14 residues. In DNA, the CDR3 is TGTGCCAGCACCAAACAGGGGAGGGCCGGGGAGCTGTTTTTT. Amino acids: CASTKQGRAGELFF.